This TCR beta chain was observed in a study of shared clonotypes between healthy human individuals. Overall study findings and caveats: In this cohort, only blood was sampled, and tissue repertoires likely differ.

With respect to this clone: Its antigen remains unknown.

The V gene lost 5 bases and the J gene lost 13 bases, with 18 bases spanning the gap. The germline V gene encodes CDR1 SGHTA and CDR2 FQGNSA. The CDR3 runs 13 residues. TCRdb's copy holds only in-frame clones and misses some; the assay was immunoSEQ multiplex PCR. The table lists roughly 220,000 clones, about 69% of them singletons. Input material: memory CD4+ T cells sorted from blood. The sample's subset: CD45RA-negative fraction. The V call is TRBV7-2, the J call TRBJ2-1; D might be TRBD1 or TRBD2, each matching 6 bases. This receptor was obtained from a young man in good health. In DNA, the CDR3 is TGTGCCAGCAGCCCGGCCTTAGGGGGAGGCCAGTTCTTC. Translated: CASSPALGGGQFF.